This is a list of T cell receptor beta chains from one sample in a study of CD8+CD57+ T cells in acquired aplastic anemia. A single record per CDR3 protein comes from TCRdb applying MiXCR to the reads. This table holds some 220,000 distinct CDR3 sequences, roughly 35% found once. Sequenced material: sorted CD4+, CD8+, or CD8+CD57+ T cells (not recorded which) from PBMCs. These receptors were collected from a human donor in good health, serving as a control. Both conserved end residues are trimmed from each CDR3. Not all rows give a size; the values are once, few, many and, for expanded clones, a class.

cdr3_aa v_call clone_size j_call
ASSYSGQGQETQY TRBV6-5 few TRBJ2-5
SVETGQGLDEQY TRBV29-1 many TRBJ2-7
ASSQTDGTFWYEQY TRBV12-3/TRBV12-4 NA TRBJ2-7
ASSNPSSGANVLT TRBV19 many TRBJ2-6
ASSLGRQGGNRRNEQF TRBV4-1 few TRBJ2-1
SVDRGDSGYTDTQY TRBV29-1 NA TRBJ2-3
ASSMRGSEAQC TRBV19 NA TRBJ2-5
ASRPEPLRSGTDTQY TRBV12-3/TRBV12-4 NA TRBJ2-3
SASPGLAGIRSPYEQY TRBV20-1 few TRBJ2-7
ASSSRVGNQPQH TRBV7-9 many TRBJ1-5
ASSFYFGGDTDTQY TRBV12-3/TRBV12-4 NA TRBJ2-3
ASSVEGLADNEQF TRBV9 many TRBJ2-1
ASSQGPRGQPPHGYT TRBV4-1 few TRBJ1-2
ASSFSGAGQETQY TRBV9 few TRBJ2-5
ASRQSEIPGANQPQH TRBV2 many TRBJ1-5
ASSTPAVGSTEAF TRBV5-6 NA TRBJ1-1
SARDHGNYGYT TRBV20-1 many TRBJ1-2
TSRKPGQGANQPQH TRBV19 NA TRBJ1-5
ASSQEPFQEAF TRBV4-2 NA TRBJ1-1
ASSQAGALNTEAF TRBV14 few TRBJ1-1
ATSRGDWDRDRGPLEGYT TRBV15 few TRBJ1-2
ATSTSGTYEQY TRBV15 NA TRBJ2-7
ASSTRGRYGYT TRBV6-1 many TRBJ1-2
SARDSGSSPDTQY TRBV20-1 many TRBJ2-3
ASSFKVDSGAF TRBV12-3/TRBV12-4 NA TRBJ1-1
ASSVEASVVGYEQY TRBV9 NA TRBJ2-7
ASRDRENYGYT TRBV3-1 many TRBJ1-2
ASSPSRGLPDEQY TRBV27 few TRBJ2-7
ASSSGLEWRSGQY TRBV5-1 many TRBJ2-7
ASSIGSLNPYEQY TRBV19 many TRBJ2-7
ASSQDGNSGNTIY TRBV4-2 few TRBJ1-3
ASSLSGQFWGYT TRBV10-3 NA TRBJ1-2
ASTPSGVRGETQY TRBV5-1 few TRBJ2-5
ASSPIGRGRGDTIY TRBV4-1 few TRBJ1-3
ASSLDPGRGDEKLF TRBV7-2 NA TRBJ1-4
ASINRGRLAF TRBV7-9 NA TRBJ1-1
ASSLGARGNQPQH TRBV7-2 many TRBJ1-5
ASSVLLPYNEQF TRBV28 NA TRBJ2-1
ASSSPGVYGYT TRBV7-9 many TRBJ1-2
ASSLVDSPNSPLH TRBV5-6 many TRBJ1-6
ASSWPGQGASEQY TRBV7-3 NA TRBJ2-7
ASRGASGYT TRBV6-2/TRBV6-3 few TRBJ1-2
SVRTGGAYGYT TRBV29-1 NA TRBJ1-2
ASSGEGDTEAF TRBV2 many TRBJ1-1
ASSGKLAGGLGEQY TRBV7-9 many TRBJ2-7
ASSVSSFSDELF TRBV10-1 NA TRBJ2-2
ASSLDSGVSDYGYT TRBV11-2 many TRBJ1-2